The T cell receptor (beta chain) under discussion was sequenced for a study of blood T cell repertoires in COVID-19. Study as a whole: Spain, Italy and the United States supplied samples that represented acute and convalescent COVID-19. PBMCs, B-cell-depleted T cells, or T cells were the source of the cDNA or gDNA that made up the material.

V lost 6 bases to trimming and J lost 7 bases; unmatched junction nucleotides: 3. The CDR3 extends over 12 amino acids. Methods used by the authors: Quantification of nucleated cells was approximated via reference gene primer amplification. TCRdb's table, derived via immunoSEQ multiplex PCR, lists solely in-frame clones and lacks some. From that table come the V and J calls and clone size; the DNA was used to work out D and trimming. Of around 270,000 clones in the sample, about 85% were seen once. The Seattle patients, enrolled during active infection, were followed longitudinally. This sequence was found in a human donor with COVID-19, enrolled during active disease. The donor label of this sample is uncertain. The sequenced sample was peripheral blood. The rearrangement uses TRBV12-3 or TRBV12-4 and TRBJ1-2, with 9 bases identical to TRBD1. Here the CDR3 DNA reads TGTGCCAGCAGCTGGACAGGGGCTGGCTACACCTTC. It yields the protein CASSWTGAGYTF.